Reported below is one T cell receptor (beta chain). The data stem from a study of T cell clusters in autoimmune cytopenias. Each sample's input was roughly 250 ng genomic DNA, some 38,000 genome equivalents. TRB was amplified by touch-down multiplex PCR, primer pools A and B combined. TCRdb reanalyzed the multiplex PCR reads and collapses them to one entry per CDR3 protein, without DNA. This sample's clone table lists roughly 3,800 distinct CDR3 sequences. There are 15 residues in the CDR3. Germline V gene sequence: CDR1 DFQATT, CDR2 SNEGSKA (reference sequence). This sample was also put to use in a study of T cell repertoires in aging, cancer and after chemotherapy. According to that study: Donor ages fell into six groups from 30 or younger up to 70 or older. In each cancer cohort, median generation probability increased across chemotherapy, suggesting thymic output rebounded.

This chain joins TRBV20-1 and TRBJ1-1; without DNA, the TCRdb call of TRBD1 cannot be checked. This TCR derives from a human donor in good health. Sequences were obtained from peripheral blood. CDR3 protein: CSPGGIRGGDTEAFF.